The 29 T cell receptor beta chains below come from one sample, sequenced in a study of blood T cells in healthy people across ages. A second PCR, run for about 7 to 11 cycles, used a sample-barcoded 5' primer plus a J-beta primer mix. TCRdb ran MiXCR on the 5' RACE reads and lists one entry per CDR3 protein. The sample records around 280,000 distinct CDR3 sequences, roughly 26% being singletons. The material sequenced was blood. Source of these receptors: a woman aged 70-85 years in good health.

This clonotype was seen more than once but under ten times. At one end, the junction sequence differs from germline, possibly due to a read error. The chain recombines TRBV7-2 with TRBJ2-3; 9 bases are shared with TRBD2. Germline CDR1 reads SGHTA; CDR2 reads FQGNSA. The CDR3 is 15 amino acids. Here the CDR3 DNA reads TGTGCCAGCAGCTTTCCTGGGACTAGCACAGATGCGCAGTATTTT. It is translated as CASSFPGTSTDAQYF.

The chain links TRBV6-1 to TRBJ2-5; 10 bases are shared with TRBD2. The germline V gene has CDR1 MNHNS and CDR2 SASEGT. V trimming: 0 bases; J trimming: 2 bases; junction bases outside the gene matches: 0. This CDR3 spans 15 amino acids. CDR3 sequence (DNA): TGTGCCAGCAGTGAAGCTAGCGGGGGGCAAGAGACCCAGTACTTC. Translated: CASSEASGGQETQYF.

In this sample, this clonotype turned up many times. This sequence joins TRBV6-6 and TRBJ2-7; tentatively, D is TRBD1 (5 bases). There are 14 residues in the CDR3. V lost 5 bases, J lost 2 bases, and 13 bases lay in between. Germline CDR1 MNHNY, CDR2 SVGAGI (reference sequence). CDR3 DNA: TGTGCCAGCAGTCTCAAGGGGCCCACCTACGAGCAGTACTTC. Its translation is CASSLKGPTYEQYF.

This clonotype was seen more than once but under ten times. V gene TRBV28 combines with J gene TRBJ2-1; D perhaps matches TRBD1 (6 bases). Trimming shortened V by 5 bases and J by 6 bases, and 14 bases separated the two germline ends. Germline loops: CDR1 MDHEN, CDR2 SYDVKM. The CDR3 has 14 amino acids. The CDR3 sequence is CASSLPLRGNEQFF. The CDR3 bases are TGTGCCAGCAGTCTCCCTCTCAGGGGCAATGAGCAGTTCTTC.

The CDR3 protein is CASSLLQGGETQYF. The CDR3 coding sequence is TGCGCCAGCAGCTTGTTACAGGGTGGAGAGACCCAGTACTTC. The J gene is TRBJ2-5, the V gene TRBV5-1; tentatively, D is TRBD1 (6 bases). This CDR3 has 14 residues. Looked up from germline, CDR1 is SGHRS and CDR2 is YFSETQ. Trimming pared 1 base from V and 4 bases from J, leaving 11 bases between.

This clonotype was observed a handful of times. The gene calls are TRBV20-1 and TRBJ2-3; D remains unclear. V lost 6 bases and J lost 0, with 19 bases in between. In germline, CDR1 is DFQATT, CDR2 SNEGSKA (reference sequence). CDR3 length equals 16 residues. DNA of the CDR3: TGCAGTGCCACCTCCTTAGCAACCACTAGCACAGATACGCAGTATTTT. This gives the protein CSATSLATTSTDTQYF.

V is TRBV29-1 and J is TRBJ2-5; weak D call: TRBD1 (6 bases). The closer fit of TRBJ2-7 to the DNA end suggests the J call may be wrong. The CDR3 runs 14 residues. CDR1 is SQVTM, CDR2 ANQGSEA, per germline. CDR3 bases: TGCAGCGTGATCCGGGACACTGACTCCTACGAGCAGTACTTC. Its translation is CSVIRDTDSYEQYF.

The table lists this clonotype with many counts. The genes are TRBV20-1 and TRBJ2-5; TRBD2 agrees at 11 bases. The V segment lost 7 bases and the J segment 5 bases; nucleotides outside the gene matches: 6. CDR1 DFQATT and CDR2 SNEGSKA come from the germline V gene (reference sequence). There are 13 residues in the CDR3. In nucleotides, the CDR3 is TGCAGTGTCTCACTAGCGGGAGAGGAGACCCAGTACTTC. This sequence encodes CSVSLAGEETQYF.

This clonotype was seen more than once but under ten times. The chain is built from TRBV28 and TRBJ2-1; D perhaps matches TRBD1 (6 bases). The V and J ends lost 7 bases and 6 bases respectively, with 10 bases between them. CDR1 and CDR2 (germline): MDHEN, SYDVKM. The CDR3 length is 12 residues. CDR3 in amino acids: CASKGDLNEQFF. The CDR3 coding sequence is TGTGCCAGCAAGGGGGACCTCAATGAGCAGTTCTTC. Filled out from reference TRBV28 and TRBJ2-1, the complete variable domain reads DVKVTQSSRYLVKRTGEKVFLECVQDMDHENMFWYRQDPGLGLRLIYFSYDVKMKEKGDIPEGYSVSREKKERFSLILESASTNQTSMYLCASKGDLNEQFFGPGTRLTVL.

The chain couples TRBV20-1 to TRBJ1-5; D is unresolved. The CDR3 contains 13 residues. The germline V and J ends were trimmed by 4 bases and 4 bases, with 11 bases remaining between them. Germline CDR1 and CDR2: DFQATT and SNEGSKA (reference sequence). Here the CDR3 DNA reads TGCAGTGCTAATCCAGGCCTAAATCAGCCCCAGCATTTT. Protein: CSANPGLNQPQHF.

This clonotype appeared a few times. The junction differs from germline at one of its ends, possibly a read error. As DNA, the CDR3 is TGCGCCAGCAGTAGGTTCCTATCAACAGGGGTCAACGAGCAGTACTTC. Translating gives CASSRFLSTGVNEQYF. The rearrangement joins TRBV27 to TRBJ2-7, with TRBD1 identical over 7 bases. The CDR3 covers 16 residues. Germline lookup yields CDR1 MNHEY and CDR2 SMNVEV (reference sequence).

The rearrangement links TRBV9 to TRBJ2-6, with D unclear. CDR3 size: 15 residues. Trimming removed 0 bases at V and 6 bases at J, with 10 bases between. The germline gives CDR1 SGDLS, CDR2 YYNGEE. CDR3 region: CASSVDRVLANVLTF. In DNA, the CDR3 is TGTGCCAGCAGCGTAGATAGGGTTTTGGCCAACGTCCTGACTTTC.

This chain links TRBV7-3 with TRBJ1-4; D perhaps matches TRBD1 (6 bases). From germline, CDR1 is SGHTA and CDR2 FQGTGA. Trimming pared 5 bases from V and 5 bases from J, leaving 12 bases between. The length of the CDR3 is 14 residues. CDR3 residues: CASSPGGRNEKLFF. The CDR3 region has the DNA TGTGCCAGCAGCCCGGGGGGGCGGAATGAAAAACTGTTTTTT.

DNA for the CDR3: TGTGCCAGCAGCTTAGCGGGGACTAGCGGGAGAGGCGAGCAGTACTTC. Encoded protein: CASSLAGTSGRGEQYF. V is TRBV7-8 and J is TRBJ2-7; 14 bases match TRBD2. J was trimmed by 6 bases and V by 0 bases; bases with no gene match: 4. The CDR3 spans 16 residues. Germline CDR1 is SGHVS and CDR2 is FQNEAQ.

The chain has TRBV5-1 and TRBJ2-7, with 9 bases matching TRBD1. V trimming: 1 base; J trimming: 5 bases; junction bases outside the gene matches: 7. The germline V gene has CDR1 SGHRS and CDR2 YFSETQ. The CDR3 sequence is 15 residues long. CDR3 sequence reads: CASSLTGTGSNEQYF. CDR3 bases: TGCGCCAGCAGCTTGACCGGGACAGGGAGTAACGAGCAGTACTTC.

This clonotype has just one count. This chain connects TRBV6-5 to TRBJ1-2, with 7 nucleotides matching TRBD1. The CDR3 has 14 residues. The germline V gene has CDR1 MNHEY and CDR2 SVGAGI. CDR3 nucleotides: TGTGTCGGCAGTACTCAAGGGGGCGGCTATGGCTACACCTTC. Its protein product is CVGSTQGGGYGYTF.

This clonotype appeared a few times. One end of the junction does not line up with germline, which may come from a read error. The genes are TRBV4-2 and TRBJ2-1; 7 nucleotides line up with TRBD2. Looked up from germline, CDR1 is LGHNA and CDR2 is YNFKEQ. The CDR3 has 14 residues. The CDR3: CASSQDLLVASGDF. DNA for the CDR3: TGTGCCAGCAGCCAAGATCTTCTGGTGGCTAGCGGAGACTTC.

The count of this clonotype is one. The V gene is TRBV7-9, the J gene TRBJ1-6; D is ambiguous. Trimming took 2 bases from V and 8 from J, leaving 10 bases between them. The CDR3 covers 14 residues. Germline CDR1 SEHNR, CDR2 FQNEAQ (reference sequence). CDR3: CASSLSNNHSPLHF. In DNA form, the CDR3 reads TGTGCCAGCAGCTTATCTAACAACCATTCACCCCTCCACTTT. The full variable domain, in which reference TRBV7-9 and TRBJ1-6 provide the parts outside the CDR3, is DTGVSQNPRHKITKRGQNVTFRCDPISEHNRLYWYRQTLGQGPEFLTYFQNEAQLEKSRLLSDRFSAERPKGSFSTLEIQRTEQGDSAMYLCASSLSNNHSPLHFGNGTRLTVT.

There are a few counts of this clonotype. V usage is TRBV10-3 and J usage is TRBJ1-2; D might be TRBD1 (5 bases). CDR3 size: 15 residues. Trimming removed 6 bases at V and 0 bases at J, with 14 bases between. The germline gives CDR1 ENHRY, CDR2 SYGVKD. For the CDR3, the DNA is TGTGCCATCAGGGAGGGGACGGCCTCTAACTATGGCTACACCTTC. It is translated as CAIREGTASNYGYTF.

The table lists this clonotype with a few counts. The chain links TRBV3-1 to TRBJ2-5, with 7 bases fitting TRBD2. The trim removed 2 bases at V and 3 bases at J, leaving 3 bases unmatched. Germline V gene sequence: CDR1 LGHDT, CDR2 YNNKEL (reference sequence). This CDR3 has 14 amino acids. Written as DNA, the CDR3 is TGTGCCAGCAGCCAATCTAGCGGAAAAGAGACCCAGTACTTC. Its translation: CASSQSSGKETQYF.

The V call is TRBV28, the J call TRBJ2-7; D is unclear. The V and J ends lost 4 bases and 2 bases respectively, with 6 bases between them. CDR1 MDHEN and CDR2 SYDVKM come from the germline V gene. The CDR3 runs to 12 residues. The CDR3 protein is CASSSLTYEQYF. The CDR3 DNA is TGTGCCAGCAGTTCCCTCACCTACGAGCAGTACTTC.

This clonotype was detected a few times. The V and J genes are TRBV12-3 or TRBV12-4 and TRBJ2-5; 9 positions agree with TRBD2. This CDR3 has 16 amino acids. Trimming removed 1 base from V and 5 bases from J; junction bases left unmatched: 8. Here the CDR3 reads CASSLGGSGSGETQYF. The CDR3 DNA reads as TGTGCCAGCAGTTTAGGGGGTAGCGGGAGCGGTGAGACCCAGTACTTC.

This clonotype was seen more than once but under ten times. The J gene is TRBJ1-5, the V gene TRBV28; D call uncertain. From germline, CDR1 is MDHEN and CDR2 SYDVKM. V was clipped by 7 bases and J by 0 bases, with 16 bases between them. This CDR3 spans 16 amino acids. In DNA, the CDR3 is TGTGCCAGCACTGGGGAGGCATTTTATAGCAATCAGCCCCAGCATTTT. It is translated as CASTGEAFYSNQPQHF. Together with reference TRBV28 and TRBJ1-5, the CDR3 gives the full variable domain: DVKVTQSSRYLVKRTGEKVFLECVQDMDHENMFWYRQDPGLGLRLIYFSYDVKMKEKGDIPEGYSVSREKKERFSLILESASTNQTSMYLCASTGEAFYSNQPQHFGDGTRLSIL.

In its sample, this clonotype was seen many times. This rearrangement joins TRBV3-1 to TRBJ2-4; perhaps TRBD2 as D (5 bases). The germline V gene encodes CDR1 LGHDT and CDR2 YNNKEL (reference sequence). The CDR3 has 16 residues. Trimming stripped 4 bases from V and 2 bases from J, with 15 bases between. The CDR3 bases are TGTGCCAGCAGCCCCGCAAGCGGTCTACCCAAAAACATTCAGTACTTC. Translation gives CASSPASGLPKNIQYF.

This clonotype was seen ten or more times. The gene calls are TRBV20-1 and TRBJ1-6, with 9 bases fitting TRBD1. From germline, CDR1 is DFQATT and CDR2 SNEGSKA (reference sequence). The CDR3 is 14 amino acids. V was clipped by 6 bases and J by 10 bases; unmatched bases: 10. The CDR3 here is CSASQGQGHSPLHF. CDR3 nucleotide sequence: TGCAGTGCCTCACAAGGACAGGGGCACTCACCCCTCCACTTT.

The chain carries TRBV14 and TRBJ2-5; 10 bases match TRBD2. CDR1 and CDR2 from the germline V gene are SGHDN and FVKESK. This CDR3 has 18 amino acids. J lost 2 bases, V lost 0 bases, and 9 bases had no gene match. This chain's CDR3 is CASSQDLIAGGIQETQYF. The CDR3 DNA sequence: TGTGCCAGCAGCCAAGACTTGATAGCGGGGGGTATACAAGAGACCCAGTACTTC.

This chain uses TRBV20-1 with TRBJ1-2; TRBD1 aligns across 9 bases. Trimming cost V 0 bases and J 7 bases; bases outside gene matches: 9. CDR3 length equals 15 residues. Germline loops: CDR1 DFQATT, CDR2 SNEGSKA (reference sequence). The CDR3 is CSAREGQGRTGGYTF. As DNA, the CDR3 is TGCAGTGCTAGAGAGGGACAGGGCCGAACTGGTGGCTACACCTTC.

This clonotype occurred many times. The V and J genes are TRBV12-3 or TRBV12-4 and TRBJ2-5; 13 nucleotides agree with TRBD2. This CDR3 region has 16 residues. The V segment lost 5 bases and the J segment 3 bases; nucleotides outside the gene matches: 6. CDR3 loop: CASSPRGTSGEETQYF. CDR3 sequence (DNA): TGTGCCAGCAGTCCCCGAGGGACTAGCGGGGAAGAGACCCAGTACTTC.

This rearrangement joins TRBV4-1 to TRBJ2-3; D is unresolved. Looked up from germline, CDR1 is MGHRA and CDR2 is YSYEKL. This CDR3 has 12 residues. V was trimmed by 0 bases and J by 5 bases, leaving 3 bases between them. DNA for the CDR3: TGCGCCAGCAGCCAAGAGATAGATACGCAGTATTTT. Encoded protein: CASSQEIDTQYF.